This is a list of T cell receptor beta chains from one sample in a study of blood T cell repertoires in COVID-19. The repertoire was sequenced with immunoSEQ multiplex PCR; TCRdb's copy has only in-frame clones and lacks some. This repertoire shows around 130,000 clones, approximately 77% found once; its top ten account for over 15%. Material: peripheral blood. The receptors stem from a man of 80 years or more with acute or convalescent COVID-19. CDR3s leave out the opening cysteine and the closing phenylalanine or tryptophan.

TRBJ2-1,TRBV11-2,ASSFLRYNEQF
TRBJ2-1,TRBV5-8,ASSKAKVPSSYNEQF
TRBJ2-2,TRBV6-6,ASRTRLAPSPELF
TRBJ2-3,TRBV4-1,ASSQVLRLDTDTQY
TRBJ2-1,TRBV29-1,SVEIRDEQF
TRBJ1-5,TRBV6-1,ASSEAVSARALNQPQH
TRBJ1-2,TRBV2,ASSVGGTYGYT
TRBJ2-2,TRBV29-1,SVDRANTGELF
TRBJ2-5,TRBV7-7,ASSPLPVETQY
TRBJ2-2,TRBV21-1,PSTKYARGGNTGELF
TRBJ1-6,TRBV9,ASSVAGRADSPLH
TRBJ2-3,TRBV28,ASLAGLSTDTQY
TRBJ2-1,TRBV15,ATSRDPYNEQF
TRBJ1-1,TRBV6-2/TRBV6-3,ASSPWGRYMNTEAF
TRBJ2-5,TRBV7-2,ASSLRGPQETQY
TRBJ2-3,TRBV6-5,ASRLVYRTDTQY
TRBJ1-6,TRBV6-5,ASTQDGGGKSPLH
TRBJ1-2,TRBV24-1,ATSAPLGQGYGYT
TRBJ1-5,TRBV4-1,ASSQRWTGNQPQH
TRBJ2-2,TRBV4-2,ASSQRAGGPGELF
TRBJ2-1,TRBV27,ASKRAGGHNEQF
TRBJ1-1,TRBV5-8,ASNRGQPLSEAF
TRBJ1-5,TRBV5-1,ASSLGQGANQPQH
TRBJ2-3,TRBV12-5,ASGLGLVPQY
TRBJ1-2,TRBV18,ASSPTTGWSYGYT
TRBJ2-2,TRBV18,ASSPGTGSTGELF
TRBJ2-3,TRBV5-1,ASSRPGTSGGGTDTQY
TRBJ1-2,TRBV19,ASATLTGDYGYT
TRBJ2-7,TRBV5-1,ASSFSAGPFHYEQY
TRBJ1-6,TRBV4-3,ASSLGNVSPLH
TRBJ2-5,TRBV7-9,ASSRQGRETQY
TRBJ1-1,TRBV28,ASSSLDRFNTEAF
TRBJ1-5,TRBV20-1,SASQGWDNQPQH
TRBJ2-1,TRBV3-1/TRBV3-2,ASSHRASGVYNEQF
TRBJ1-4,TRBV3-1/TRBV3-2,ASSQRTGNNEKLF
TRBJ2-3,TRBV7-9,ASSFGGTDTQY
TRBJ2-7,TRBV2,ASSEGDQTREQY
TRBJ2-5,TRBV6-5,ASGGGIQETQY
TRBJ1-2,TRBV28,ASSTPGQGHYGYT
TRBJ1-1,TRBV9,ASSGDRGRAF
TRBJ2-7,TRBV6-5,ASSYSGETHYEQY
TRBJ2-5,TRBV3-1/TRBV3-2,ASSISGGAETQY
TRBJ2-2,TRBV5-4,ASRRDRGRGTGELF
TRBJ2-7,TRBV5-4,ASSAGQEREQY
TRBJ2-2,TRBV18,ASSAVVGAPNTGELF
TRBJ2-3,TRBV7-2,ASSPGFGYTDTQY
TRBJ2-3,TRBV10-3,AISQDPQLTDTQY
TRBJ2-3,TRBV7-3,ASSGTGVGDTQY
TRBJ1-4,TRBV5-1,ASSLQNNEKLF
TRBJ1-2,TRBV29-1,SAWEDGYT
TRBJ2-3,TRBV11-2,ASSSLAGVGGGTDTQY
TRBJ2-1,TRBV5-1,ASSFSGGASNEQF
TRBJ2-1,TRBV5-1,ASSFFPDRGYNEQF
TRBJ1-4,TRBV11-2,ASSSQPTNEKLF
TRBJ2-7,TRBV7-9,ASSRGLAGEGEQY
TRBJ2-5,TRBV7-2,ASSTQGGETQY
TRBJ1-6,TRBV4-1,ASSQVGGTPNSPLH
TRBJ1-4,TRBV7-9,ASSRDRGNEKLF
TRBJ1-6,TRBV7-2,ASSLVQGASSPLH